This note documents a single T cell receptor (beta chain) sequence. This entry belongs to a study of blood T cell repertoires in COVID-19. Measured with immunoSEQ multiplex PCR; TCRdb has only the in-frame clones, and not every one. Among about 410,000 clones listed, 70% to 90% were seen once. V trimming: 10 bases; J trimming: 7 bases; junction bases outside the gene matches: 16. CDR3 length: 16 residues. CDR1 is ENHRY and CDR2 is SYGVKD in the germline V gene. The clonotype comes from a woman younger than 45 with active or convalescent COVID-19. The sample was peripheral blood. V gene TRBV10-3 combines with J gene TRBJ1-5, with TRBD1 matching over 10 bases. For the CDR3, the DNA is TGTGCCACCCAGCATGTTTTGGACAGGGGGGAACAGCCCCAGCATTTT. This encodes CATQHVLDRGEQPQHF.